Included here is one T cell receptor (beta chain) sequence, with context. The CDR3 length is 16 residues. Germline lookup yields CDR1 SGHTA and CDR2 FQGTGA. The V end was cut by 3 bases, the J end by 8 bases, with 19 bases between. These data are taken from a study of T cell changes during pregnancy in multiple sclerosis. The table came from immunoSEQ multiplex PCR; TCRdb's copy has only in-frame clones and leaves some out. The sample carries some 87,000 clones, roughly 92% recorded once. This chain connects TRBV7-3 to TRBJ1-4; D uncertain. Sample: peripheral blood, taken in the first trimester of pregnancy. The clonotype originates from a female donor with multiple sclerosis, enrolled in a pregnancy study. CDR3 sequence: CASSFLKTDCGEKLFF. In DNA form, the CDR3 reads TGTGCCAGCAGCTTCCTTAAGACGGACTGCGGCGAAAAACTGTTTTTT.